This TCR beta chain was identified in a study of blood T cells in healthy people across ages. V was pared by 4 bases and J by 4 bases, with 10 bases between. Germline lookup yields CDR1 LNHDA and CDR2 SQIVND (reference sequence). The CDR3 sequence is 13 residues long. As concerns this clonotype: Antigen: not known.

Study-level results: Getting older went along with TCR beta diversity per million T cells dropping roughly linearly. When one million T cells were used, diversity estimates were thought to be underestimates.

Next came a second PCR, run for roughly 6 to 11 cycles, which used a sample-barcoded 5' primer along with a J-beta primer mix. Unique molecular identifiers of 12 random nucleotides labeled each cDNA. TCRdb re-analysed the 5' RACE reads in MiXCR, keeping a single row per CDR3 protein. The table lists hundreds of thousands of distinct CDR3 sequences, more than 50% of them singletons. The sequenced sample consisted of blood. The chain combines TRBV19 with TRBJ1-2; D remains unclear. This TCR was recovered from a man aged 35-49 years in good health. The CDR3 region is CASSTGRSYGYTF. CDR3 nucleotides: TGTGCCAGTAGTACTGGACGGAGCTATGGCTACACCTTC. Based on the CDR3 plus reference TRBV19 and TRBJ1-2, the full variable domain is DGGITQSPKYLFRKEGQNVTLSCEQNLNHDAMYWYRQDPGQGLRLIYYSQIVNDFQKGDIAEGYSVSREKKESFPLTVTSAQKNPTAFYLCASSTGRSYGYTFGSGTRLTVV.